This TCR beta chain is from a study of T cells after yellow fever vaccination. This CDR3 contains 14 residues. V was pared by 3 bases and J by 2 bases, with 9 bases between. TCRdb fed the 5' RACE reads into MiXCR, producing one record per CDR3 protein. The data contain about 85,000 distinct CDR3 sequences, roughly 13% of them singletons. This clonotype has more than one count but fewer than ten. The V call is TRBV12-3 or TRBV12-4, the J call TRBJ2-3; possible D gene TRBD1, 6 bases. The sequenced sample was CD8+ T cells not binding an NS4B(214-222) dextramer, sorted from PBMCs, obtained 21 days after the first yellow fever vaccination. The TCR sequence derives from a man aged 18-30 years who received the YFV17D yellow fever vaccine. The chain's CDR3 is CASSFWDNTDTQYF. The CDR3 DNA follows: TGTGCCAGCAGTTTCTGGGACAACACAGATACGCAGTATTTT.